This entry concerns a single T cell receptor (beta chain). This probably arose from a read error, given a far larger clone one base away. The data belong to a study of prognosis after radiotherapy for stage I lung cancer. Looked up from germline, CDR1 is MRHNA and CDR2 is SNTAGT. This CDR3 has 16 amino acids. Two rounds of multiplex PCR amplified TCR beta CDR3 from genomic DNA. TRBV and TRBJ genes each had their own specific primers in first-round PCR. TCRdb re-called the multiplex PCR reads with MiXCR, one entry per CDR3 protein. The table has around 51,000 distinct CDR3 sequences, about a third seen once.

The receptor's source is a donor older than 45 with non-small cell lung cancer. The sample in question was PBMCs, obtained before or after stereotactic body radiation therapy (not recorded which). The rearrangement links TRBV6-4 to TRBJ2-6; D is ambiguous. The CDR3 protein is CASSEARLSWANVLTF. CDR3 nucleotide sequence: TGTGCCAGCAGTGAAGCCCGGCTCTCTTGGGCCAACGTCCTGACTTTC.